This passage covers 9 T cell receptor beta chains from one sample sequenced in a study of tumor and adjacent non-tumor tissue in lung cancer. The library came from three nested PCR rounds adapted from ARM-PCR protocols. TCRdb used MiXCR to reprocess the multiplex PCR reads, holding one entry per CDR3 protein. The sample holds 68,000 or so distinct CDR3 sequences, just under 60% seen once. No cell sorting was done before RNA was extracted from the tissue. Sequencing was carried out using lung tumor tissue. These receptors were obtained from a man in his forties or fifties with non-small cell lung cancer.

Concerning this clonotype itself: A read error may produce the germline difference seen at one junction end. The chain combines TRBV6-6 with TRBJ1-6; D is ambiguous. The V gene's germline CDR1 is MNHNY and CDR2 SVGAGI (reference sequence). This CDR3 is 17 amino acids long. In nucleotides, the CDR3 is TGTGCCAGCAGTTCCGACGAGACGAGCTCCTATAATTCACCCCTCAACTTT. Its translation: CASSSDETSSYNSPLNF.

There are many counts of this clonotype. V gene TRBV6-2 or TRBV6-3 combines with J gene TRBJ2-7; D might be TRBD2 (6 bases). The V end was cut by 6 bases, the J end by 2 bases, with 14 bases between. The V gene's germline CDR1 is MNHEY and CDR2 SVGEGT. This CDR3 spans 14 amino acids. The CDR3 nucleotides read TGTGCCAGCAGGAATCCGGGACTTGCCTACGAGCAGTACTTC. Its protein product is CASRNPGLAYEQYF.

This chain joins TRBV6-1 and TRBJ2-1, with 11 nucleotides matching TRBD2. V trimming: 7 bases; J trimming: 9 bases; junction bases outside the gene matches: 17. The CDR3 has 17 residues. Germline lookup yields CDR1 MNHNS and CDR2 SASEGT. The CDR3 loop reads CASTPLLAGGPWSEQFF. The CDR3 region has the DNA TGTGCCAGCACACCACTCTTAGCGGGGGGGCCCTGGAGTGAGCAGTTCTTC.

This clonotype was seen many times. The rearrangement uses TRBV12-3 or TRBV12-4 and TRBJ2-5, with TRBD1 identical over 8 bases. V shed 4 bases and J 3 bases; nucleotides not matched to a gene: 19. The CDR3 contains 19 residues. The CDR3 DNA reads TGTGCCAGCAGTTCCCCAGGGACCCCGGGACAGGCCACGGAAGAGACCCAGTACTTC. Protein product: CASSSPGTPGQATEETQYF.

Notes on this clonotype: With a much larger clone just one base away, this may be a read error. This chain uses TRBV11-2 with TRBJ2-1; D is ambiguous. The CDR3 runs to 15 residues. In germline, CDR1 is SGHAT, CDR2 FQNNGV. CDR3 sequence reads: CVSSLTPSPYNEQFF. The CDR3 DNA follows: TGTGTCAGCAGCTTAACACCGTCCCCCTACAATGAGCAGTTCTTC.

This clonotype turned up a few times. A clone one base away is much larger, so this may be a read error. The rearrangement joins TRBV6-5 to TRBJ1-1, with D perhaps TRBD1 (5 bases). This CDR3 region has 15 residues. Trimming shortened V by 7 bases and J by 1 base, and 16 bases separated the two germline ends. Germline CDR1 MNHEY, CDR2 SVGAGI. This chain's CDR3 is CASIDRPTGNTEAFF. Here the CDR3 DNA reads TGTGCCAGCATTGATAGGCCAACAGGGAACACTGAAGCTTTCTTT.

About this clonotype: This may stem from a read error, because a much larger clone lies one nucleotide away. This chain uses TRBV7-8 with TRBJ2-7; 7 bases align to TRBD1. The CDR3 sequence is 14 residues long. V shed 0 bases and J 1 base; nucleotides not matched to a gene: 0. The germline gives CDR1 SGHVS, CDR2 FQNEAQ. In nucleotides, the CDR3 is TGTGCCAGCAGCTTAGCCAGGGGGTCCTACGAGCAGTACTTC. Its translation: CASSLARGSYEQYF.

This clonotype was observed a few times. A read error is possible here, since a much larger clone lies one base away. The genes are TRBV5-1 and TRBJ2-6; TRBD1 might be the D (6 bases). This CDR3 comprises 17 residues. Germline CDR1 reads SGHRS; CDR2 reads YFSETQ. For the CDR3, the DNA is TGCGCCAACAGCCCGAGACAGGCGAGCTCTGGGGCCAACGTCCTGACTTTC. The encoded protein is CANSPRQASSGANVLTF.

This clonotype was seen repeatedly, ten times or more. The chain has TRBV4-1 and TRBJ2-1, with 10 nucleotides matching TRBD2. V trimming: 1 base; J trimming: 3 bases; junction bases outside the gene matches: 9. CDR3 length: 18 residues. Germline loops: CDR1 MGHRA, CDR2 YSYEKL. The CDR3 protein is CASSQASGRAGGYNEQFF. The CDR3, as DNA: TGCGCCAGCAGCCAAGCCAGCGGGAGGGCCGGAGGCTACAATGAGCAGTTCTTC.